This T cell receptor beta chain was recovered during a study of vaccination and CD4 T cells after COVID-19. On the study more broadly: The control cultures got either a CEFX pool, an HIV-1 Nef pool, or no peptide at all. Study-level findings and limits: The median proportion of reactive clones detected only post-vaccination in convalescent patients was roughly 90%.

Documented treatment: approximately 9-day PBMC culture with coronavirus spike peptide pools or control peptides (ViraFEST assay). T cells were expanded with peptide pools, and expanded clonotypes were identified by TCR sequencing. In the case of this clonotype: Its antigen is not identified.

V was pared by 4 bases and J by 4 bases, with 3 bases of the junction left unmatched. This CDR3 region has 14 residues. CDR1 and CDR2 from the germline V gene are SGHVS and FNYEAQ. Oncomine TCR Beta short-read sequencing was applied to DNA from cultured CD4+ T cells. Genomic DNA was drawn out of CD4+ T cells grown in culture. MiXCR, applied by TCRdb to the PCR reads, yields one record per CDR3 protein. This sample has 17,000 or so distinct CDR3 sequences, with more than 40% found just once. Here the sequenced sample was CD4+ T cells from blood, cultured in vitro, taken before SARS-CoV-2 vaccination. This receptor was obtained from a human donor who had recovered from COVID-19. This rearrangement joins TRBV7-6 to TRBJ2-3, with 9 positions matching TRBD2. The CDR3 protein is CASSYSGSADTQYF. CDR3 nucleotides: TGTGCCAGCAGCTATAGCGGGAGCGCAGATACGCAGTATTTT. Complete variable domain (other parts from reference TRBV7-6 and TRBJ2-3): GAGVSQSPRYKVTKRGQDVALRCDPISGHVSLYWYRQALGQGPEFLTYFNYEAQQDKSGLPNDRFSAERPEGSISTLTIQRTEQRDSAMYRCASSYSGSADTQYFGPGTRLTVL.